This paragraph covers one T cell receptor beta chain sequence. Antigen unknown. The data stem from a study of beta chain features in type 1 diabetes. Study context: Patients did not differ from healthy donors in age, gender or cell yield. Study conclusions and caveats: For patients, the naive, central memory and Treg TCRB repertoires appeared more alike than for healthy donors. Moderate but significant shortening of TCRB CDR3s was recorded in all four CD4+ subsets from Type 1 diabetes patients.

The investigators reverse transcribed all of the isolated RNA, so they sequenced expressed TCRB transcripts. Generated by immunoSEQ multiplex PCR, the TCRdb table keeps only in-frame clones and is missing some. The sample gives 150,000 to 190,000 clones, around 8.5% of which show up once; 0.55% to 0.75% is in the top ten. CDR1 is LGHNA and CDR2 is YSLEER in the germline V gene. The trim removed 5 bases at V and 3 bases at J, leaving 8 bases unmatched. The CDR3 spans 15 residues. Staining for CD45RO/CCR7/CD25/CD127/CD95/CD27 allowed sorting of CD4+ naive, central memory, regulatory and stem cell-like memory cells.

V and J are TRBV4-3 and TRBJ1-2; TRBD1 matches 8 bases. The sample was central memory CD4+ T cells from blood. The source of this sequence is a young man in good health. The CDR3 DNA follows: TGCGCCAGCAGCAGCAGGACAGGGAAGTACTATGGCTACACCTTC. It yields the protein CASSSRTGKYYGYTF.